Listed here are 11 T cell receptor beta chains from one sample, sequenced in a study of molecular identifiers for immune sequencing clone quantification. TCRdb passed the PCR reads through MiXCR, listing each CDR3 protein once. The sample holds about 320,000 distinct CDR3 sequences, roughly 24% seen once. What was sequenced was naive CD8+ T cells from blood, with Jurkat cell RNA spiked in. Subset given: FACS-sorted CD8+CD4-CCR7+CD45RA+ naive T cells. Receptor source: a human donor in good health. Some libraries in this study had Jurkat cell RNA spiked in.

This chain links TRBV20-1 with TRBJ2-7; 13 nucleotides match TRBD2. The germline V gene has CDR1 DFQATT and CDR2 SNEGSKA (reference sequence). The ends lost 4 bases at V and 4 bases at J; junction bases unmatched: 10. The CDR3 consists of 16 residues. CDR3 in amino acids: CSAISSTSGRAYEQYF. CDR3 nucleotide sequence: TGCAGTGCTATCTCTAGTACTAGCGGGAGGGCTTACGAGCAGTACTTC.

This clonotype was counted ten times or more. V usage is TRBV29-1 and J usage is TRBJ1-2; no definite D call. CDR3 length: 11 residues. CDR1 is SQVTM, CDR2 ANQGSEA, per germline. V was clipped by 7 bases and J by 8 bases, with 14 bases between them. The CDR3, as DNA: TGCAGCGCGAGGAGCATGTCCGGCTACACCTTC. Its protein product is CSARSMSGYTF. The full variable domain, in which reference TRBV29-1 and TRBJ1-2 provide the parts outside the CDR3, is SAVISQKPSRDICQRGTSLTIQCQVDSQVTMMFWYRQQPGQSLTLIATANQGSEATYESGFVIDKFPISRPNLTFSTLTVSNMSPEDSSIYLCSARSMSGYTFGSGTRLTVV.

In its sample, this clonotype was seen many times. V gene TRBV20-1 combines with J gene TRBJ2-7; D possibly corresponds to TRBD1 (6 bases). CDR1 and CDR2 (germline): DFQATT, SNEGSKA (reference sequence). The CDR3 loop spans 13 amino acids. V was shortened by 4 bases and J by 3 bases, with 13 bases between the two germline ends. The CDR3 region has the DNA TGCAGTGCTACAGGGACAACCAACTACGAGCAGTACTTC. This codes for CSATGTTNYEQYF.

The rearrangement links TRBV27 to TRBJ1-4, with D unclear. The germline V gene encodes CDR1 MNHEY and CDR2 SMNVEV (reference sequence). V lost 6 bases and J lost 3, with 14 bases in between. The CDR3 has 15 amino acids. In DNA, the CDR3 is TGTGCCAGCAGGAACCGAACTTCCCCTAATGAAAAACTGTTTTTT. Amino acid sequence: CASRNRTSPNEKLFF. Looking up the rest from reference TRBV27 and TRBJ1-4 gives the full variable domain: EAQVTQNPRYLITVTGKKLTVTCSQNMNHEYMSWYRQDPGLGLRQIYYSMNVEVTDKGDVPEGYKVSRKEKRNFPLILESPSPNQTSLYFCASRNRTSPNEKLFFGSGTQLSVL.

This clonotype was counted only a few times. V gene TRBV18 combines with J gene TRBJ2-7; 9 positions agree with TRBD1. From germline, CDR1 is KGHSH and CDR2 LQKENI. The trim removed 5 bases at V and 7 bases at J, leaving 6 bases unmatched. This CDR3 spans 13 amino acids. The CDR3 spells CASSADRGGEQYF. Here the CDR3 DNA reads TGTGCCAGCTCAGCGGACAGGGGAGGAGAGCAGTACTTC. The variable domain in full, with the rest retrieved from reference TRBV18 and TRBJ2-7, is NAGVMQNPRHLVRRRGQEARLRCSPMKGHSHVYWYRQLPEEGLKFMVYLQKENIIDESGMPKERFSAEFPKEGPSILRIQQVVRGDSAAYFCASSADRGGEQYFGPGTRLTVT.

The V and J genes are TRBV18 and TRBJ2-3; no reliable D call. Germline values: CDR1 KGHSH, CDR2 LQKENI. The CDR3 consists of 14 residues. V was cut by 4 bases and J by 0 bases, with 8 bases left in between. The CDR3 sequence: CASSQEFSTDTQYF. Written as DNA, the CDR3 is TGTGCCAGCTCACAGGAATTTAGCACAGATACGCAGTATTTT.

This clonotype appeared many times. The V gene is TRBV14, the J gene TRBJ1-4; TRBD1 matches 9 bases. V lost 6 bases and J lost 6; bases outside the gene matches: 2. Germline CDR1 and CDR2: SGHDN and FVKESK. The CDR3 has 13 residues. CDR3 in amino acids: CASRQGADEKLFF. The CDR3 DNA follows: TGTGCCAGCAGACAGGGGGCTGATGAAAAACTGTTTTTT.

The chain has TRBV7-9 and TRBJ1-6; no firm D call. V was pared by 4 bases and J by 8 bases, with 6 bases between. Germline CDR1 and CDR2: SEHNR and FQNEAQ (reference sequence). CDR3 length equals 12 residues. The CDR3 reads CASSSGYSPLHF. CDR3 nucleotide sequence: TGTGCCAGCAGCTCCGGATATTCACCCCTCCACTTT.

V usage is TRBV20-1 and J usage is TRBJ2-3, with D tentatively TRBD2 (5 bases). The CDR3 consists of 17 residues. CDR1 and CDR2 from the germline V gene are DFQATT and SNEGSKA (reference sequence). V lost 2 bases and J 4 bases, leaving 22 bases between the germline ends. CDR3 nucleotide sequence: TGCAGTGCTAGATCGCCGACTATGAGCGCCTACTCAGATACGCAGTATTTT. Encoded protein: CSARSPTMSAYSDTQYF.

Comment on this clonotype: A read error may account for a junction end that differs from germline. The V call is TRBV30, the J call TRBJ1-1; the D is unclear. CDR1 is GTSNPN and CDR2 is SVGIG in the germline V gene (reference sequence). This CDR3 comprises 12 residues. The chain's CDR3 is CAWSRMNTGAFF. The DNA of the CDR3 is TGTGCCTGGAGTCGTATGAACACTGGAGCTTTCTTT.

Concerning this clonotype: At one of its ends the junction is not consistent with the germline gene, which may arise from a read error. This chain connects TRBV28 to TRBJ1-4; 11 bases are a match to TRBD1. In germline, CDR1 is MDHEN, CDR2 SYDVKM. The CDR3 loop spans 14 amino acids. The CDR3 here is CASSPGQGGEKPFF. CDR3 coding DNA: TGTGCCAGCAGCCCGGGACAGGGGGGGGAAAAACCGTTTTTT.